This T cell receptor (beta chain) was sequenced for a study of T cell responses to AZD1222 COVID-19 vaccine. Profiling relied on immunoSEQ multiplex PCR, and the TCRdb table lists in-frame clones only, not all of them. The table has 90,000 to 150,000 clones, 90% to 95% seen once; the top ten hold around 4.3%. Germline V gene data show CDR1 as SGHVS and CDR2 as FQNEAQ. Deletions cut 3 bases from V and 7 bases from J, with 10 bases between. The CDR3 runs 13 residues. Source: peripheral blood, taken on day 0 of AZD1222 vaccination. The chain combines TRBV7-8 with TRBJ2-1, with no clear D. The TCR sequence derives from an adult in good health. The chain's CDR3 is CASSFRLGNEQFF. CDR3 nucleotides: TGTGCCAGCAGCTTTCGGTTAGGGAATGAGCAGTTCTTC.